This T cell receptor (beta chain) was found in a study of cytomegalovirus exposure and HLA in healthy donors. Study as a whole: About 80 million unique TCRs from HLA-typed donors made up an early data release. Findings and limits, study-wide: Analysis performed later showed TCR beta chains linked to HLA being more clonally expanded than equally common others. Excluded: some indistinguishable V segments such as TRBV6-2 and TRBV6-3.

Germline loops: CDR1 SGHTA, CDR2 FQGNSA. The CDR3 contains 13 residues. V was clipped by 4 bases and J by 6 bases, with 13 bases between them. As to this clone: Its antigen is currently unknown.

Use of 60 Vbeta and 13 Jbeta primers characterized the PCR. Assay: immunoSEQ multiplex PCR; the TCRdb copy retains only in-frame clones and omits some. The sample lists 150,000 to 200,000 clones, roughly 85% occurring once. This chain joins TRBV7-2 and TRBJ2-7, with D uncertain. Material for sequencing was PBMCs. The source of this sequence is a man aged 18 to 30 in good health and CMV-seropositive. In DNA form, the CDR3 reads TGTGCCAGCAGCTCGATGATTACTGCCGAGCAGTACTTC. Translated, it gives CASSSMITAEQYF.